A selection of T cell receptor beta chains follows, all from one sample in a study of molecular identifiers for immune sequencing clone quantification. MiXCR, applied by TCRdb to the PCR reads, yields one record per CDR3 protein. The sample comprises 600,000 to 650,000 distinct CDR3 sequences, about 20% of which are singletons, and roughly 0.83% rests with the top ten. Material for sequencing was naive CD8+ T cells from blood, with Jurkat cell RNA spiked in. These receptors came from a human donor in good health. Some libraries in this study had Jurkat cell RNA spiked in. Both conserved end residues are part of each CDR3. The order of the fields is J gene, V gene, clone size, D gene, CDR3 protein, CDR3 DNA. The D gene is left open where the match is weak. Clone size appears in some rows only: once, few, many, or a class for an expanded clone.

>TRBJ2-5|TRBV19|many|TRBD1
CASSMETPWTGGQETQYF
TGTGCCAGTAGTATGGAGACTCCTTGGACAGGGGGACAAGAGACCCAGTACTTC
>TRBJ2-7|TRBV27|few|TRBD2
CASSLEAGVAYEQYF
TGTGCCAGCAGTTTGGAGGCGGGGGTGGCCTACGAGCAGTACTTC
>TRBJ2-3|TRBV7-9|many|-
CASSLEGELPSDTQYF
TGTGCCAGCAGCTTAGAAGGCGAACTCCCATCGGATACGCAGTATTTT
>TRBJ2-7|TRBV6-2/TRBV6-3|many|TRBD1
CASETGNSYEQYF
TGTGCCAGCGAGACAGGGAACAGCTACGAGCAGTACTTC
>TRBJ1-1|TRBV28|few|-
CASSSPGGWVGTEAFF
TGTGCCAGCAGTTCCCCTGGAGGGTGGGTCGGCACTGAAGCTTTCTTT
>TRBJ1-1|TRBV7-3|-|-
CASSPGWGTNTEAFF
TGTGCCAGCAGCCCTGGGTGGGGGACGAACACTGAAGCTTTCTTT
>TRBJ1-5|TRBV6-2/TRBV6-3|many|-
CASSYSIGDISNQPQHF
TGTGCCAGCAGTTACTCGATAGGAGATATTAGCAATCAGCCCCAGCATTTT
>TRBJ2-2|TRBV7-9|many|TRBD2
CASSSGLAMNTGELFF
TGTGCCAGCAGCTCCGGACTAGCGATGAACACCGGGGAGCTGTTTTTT
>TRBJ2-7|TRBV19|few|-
CASSATGPYEQYF
TGTGCCAGTAGCGCGACAGGACCCTACGAGCAGTACTTC
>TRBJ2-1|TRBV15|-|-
CATSRHLDEQFF
TGTGCCACCAGCAGACACCTCGATGAGCAGTTCTTC
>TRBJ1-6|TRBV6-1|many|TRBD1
CASSEAGTGDSPLHF
TGTGCCAGCAGTGAAGCCGGGACAGGGGATTCACCCCTCCACTTT
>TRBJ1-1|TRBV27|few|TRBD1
CASSRQGGSTEAFF
TGTGCCAGCAGTCGACAGGGGGGTAGCACTGAAGCTTTCTTT
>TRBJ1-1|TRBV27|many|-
CASSFLGYTEAFF
TGTGCCAGCAGTTTTTTGGGTTACACTGAAGCTTTCTTT
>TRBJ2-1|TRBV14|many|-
CASSQDPGEAASWVIGYNEQFF
TGTGCCAGCAGCCAAGATCCCGGAGAGGCCGCTTCTTGGGTCATCGGGTACAATGAGCAGTTCTTC
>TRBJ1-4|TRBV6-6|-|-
CASTGGMDEKLFF
TGTGCCAGCACGGGGGGTATGGATGAAAAACTGTTTTTT
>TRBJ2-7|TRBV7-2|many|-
CASSPGHTSSYEQYF
TGTGCCAGCAGCCCAGGACACACGAGCTCCTACGAGCAGTACTTC
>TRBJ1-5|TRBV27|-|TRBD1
CASSLTGPGGRRQPQHF
TGTGCCAGCAGTTTAACGGGTCCAGGGGGTAGGCGACAGCCCCAGCATTTT
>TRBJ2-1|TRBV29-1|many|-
CSVPAVNEQFF
TGCAGCGTTCCCGCAGTCAATGAGCAGTTCTTC
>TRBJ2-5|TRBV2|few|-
CASKRQGGIRETQYF
TGTGCCAGCAAGCGACAGGGAGGAATTCGGGAGACCCAGTACTTC
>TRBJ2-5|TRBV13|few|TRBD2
CASSLGGGGYLQETQYF
TGTGCCAGCAGCTTAGGCGGGGGGGGTTACCTCCAAGAGACCCAGTACTTC
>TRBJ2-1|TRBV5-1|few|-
CASSLYRNYNEQFF
TGCGCCAGCAGCCTCTACAGGAACTACAATGAGCAGTTCTTC
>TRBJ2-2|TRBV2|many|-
CASSELGGLYTGELFF
TGTGCCAGCAGTGAATTGGGGGGACTTTACACCGGGGAGCTGTTTTTT
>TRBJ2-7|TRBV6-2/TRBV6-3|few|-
CASSISALWNEQYF
TGTGCCAGCAGTATCTCGGCACTCTGGAACGAGCAGTACTTC
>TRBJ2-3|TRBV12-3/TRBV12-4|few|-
CASSLPRGRGDTDTQYF
TGTGCCAGCAGTTTACCCAGGGGGAGGGGAGACACAGATACGCAGTATTTT
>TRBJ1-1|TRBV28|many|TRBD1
CATATGDTEAFF
TGTGCCACTGCGACAGGGGATACTGAAGCTTTCTTT
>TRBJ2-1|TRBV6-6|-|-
CASSYPLVEQFF
TGTGCCAGCAGTTACCCTTTGGTTGAGCAGTTCTTC
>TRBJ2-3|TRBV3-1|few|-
CASSQKTTPGGDTQYF
TGTGCCAGCAGCCAAAAGACTACACCCGGGGGAGATACGCAGTATTTT
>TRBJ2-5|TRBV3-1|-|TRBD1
CASSHRGTGMETQYF
TGTGCCAGCAGCCACCGGGGGACAGGGATGGAGACCCAGTACTTC
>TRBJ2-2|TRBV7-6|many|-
CASSLTNTGELFF
TGTGCCAGCAGCTTAACGAACACCGGGGAGCTGTTTTTT
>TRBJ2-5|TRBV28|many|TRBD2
CASSFWSRATSGSPKVETQYF
TGTGCCAGCAGTTTCTGGAGCAGGGCGACTAGCGGGAGTCCTAAAGTGGAGACCCAGTACTTC
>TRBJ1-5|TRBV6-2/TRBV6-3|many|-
CASSYPGFQPQHF
TGTGCCAGCAGTTACCCGGGGTTTCAGCCCCAGCATTTT
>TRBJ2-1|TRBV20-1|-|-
CSARDRGSSYNEQFF
TGCAGTGCTAGAGATCGCGGAAGCTCCTACAATGAGCAGTTCTTC
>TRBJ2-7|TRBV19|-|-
CASSRAGTYEQYF
TGTGCCAGTAGTCGGGCGGGAACCTACGAGCAGTACTTC
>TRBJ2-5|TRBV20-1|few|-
CSARDLWGPQETQYF
TGCAGTGCTAGAGATCTGTGGGGGCCCCAAGAGACCCAGTACTTC
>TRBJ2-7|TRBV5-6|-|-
CASSLLPNEQYF
TGTGCCAGCAGCTTGCTCCCTAACGAGCAGTACTTC
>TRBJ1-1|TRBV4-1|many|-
CASSLSRRTEAFF
TGCGCCAGCAGCTTAAGCAGAAGGACAGAAGCTTTCTTT
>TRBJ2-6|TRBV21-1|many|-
CASSKAGRTGSPSGANVLTF
TGTGCCAGCAGCAAAGCGGGTCGAACAGGAAGCCCCTCTGGGGCCAACGTCCTGACTTTC
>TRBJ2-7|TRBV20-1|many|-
CSARALTGYEQYF
TGCAGTGCTAGAGCATTGACGGGTTACGAGCAGTACTTC
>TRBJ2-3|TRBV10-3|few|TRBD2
CAISDLGGDRDTQYF
TGTGCCATCAGTGATCTCGGGGGGGATAGAGATACGCAGTATTTT
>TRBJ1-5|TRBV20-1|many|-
CSARELGGTQPQHF
TGCAGTGCTAGAGAGTTAGGGGGGACGCAGCCCCAGCATTTT
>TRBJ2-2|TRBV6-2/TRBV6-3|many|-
CASSYPNTGELFF
TGTGCCAGCAGTTACCCAAACACCGGGGAGCTGTTTTTT
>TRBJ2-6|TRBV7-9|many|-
CASSSGPLGANVLTF
TGTGCCAGCAGCTCTGGACCATTGGGGGCCAACGTCCTGACTTTC
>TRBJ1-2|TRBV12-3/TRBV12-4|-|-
CASSSGSVYGYTF
TGTGCCAGCAGTTCGGGGTCGGTCTATGGCTACACCTTC
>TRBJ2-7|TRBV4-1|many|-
CASSLDRGQTYEQYF
TGCGCCAGCAGCCTCGATAGAGGGCAAACCTACGAGCAGTACTTC
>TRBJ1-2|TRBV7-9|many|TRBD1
CASSWGQGWDYGYTF
TGTGCCAGCAGTTGGGGACAGGGCTGGGACTATGGCTACACCTTC
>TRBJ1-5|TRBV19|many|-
CASSLGSPQPQHF
TGTGCCAGTAGTCTGGGGAGCCCTCAGCCCCAGCATTTT
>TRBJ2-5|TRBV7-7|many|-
CASSPRLGRETQYF
TGTGCCAGCAGCCCGAGGCTGGGGAGAGAGACCCAGTACTTC
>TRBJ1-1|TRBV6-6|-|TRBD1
CASSYSEGATNAFF
TGTGCCAGCAGTTACTCGGAGGGGGCCACGAACGCTTTCTTT
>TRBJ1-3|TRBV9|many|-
CASSDRGGRSSGNTIYF
TGTGCCAGCAGCGATCGAGGTGGCCGAAGCTCTGGAAACACCATATATTTT
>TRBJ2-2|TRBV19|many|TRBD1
CASSIRTGGESNTGELFF
TGTGCCAGTAGTATCCGGACAGGGGGCGAATCTAACACCGGGGAGCTGTTTTTT